These 24 T cell receptor beta chains came from one sample sequenced in a study of OX40 agonist ivuxolimab in advanced cancers. Sequencing was performed with immunoSEQ multiplex PCR; in TCRdb, only in-frame clones are kept and a portion is missing. The repertoire holds about 50,000 clones, with 80% to 85% as singletons. The sample here was CD4+ or CD8+ T cells sorted from blood, taken in a trial of the OX40 agonist ivuxolimab. These receptors were obtained from an adult with an advanced solid tumor such as melanoma, head and neck, liver or kidney cancer.

The J gene is TRBJ2-1, the V gene TRBV7-2; D is unresolved. The CDR3 covers 13 residues. Germline V lookup: CDR1 SGHTA, CDR2 FQGNSA. Trimming took 5 bases from V and 4 from J, leaving 9 bases between them. CDR3 nucleotide sequence: TGTGCCAGCAGCCCAAACGGGTACAATGAGCAGTTCTTC. Its protein product is CASSPNGYNEQFF.

This clone was detected only a few times. The V gene is TRBV10-1, the J gene TRBJ2-7; no clear D gene. The CDR3 runs to 14 residues. Germline V gives CDR1 WNHNN, CDR2 SYGVQD (reference sequence). V was shortened by 3 bases and J by 3 bases, with 12 bases between the two germline ends. As DNA, the CDR3 is TGCGCCAGCAGTGAAGGCCCGACGGGCTACGAGCAGTACTTC. It translates to CASSEGPTGYEQYF.

The gene calls are TRBV15 and TRBJ2-1, with D hard to call. The CDR3 covers 12 residues. The germline V gene encodes CDR1 LNHNV and CDR2 YYDKDF (reference sequence). Trimming shortened V by 0 bases and J by 13 bases, and 10 bases separated the two germline ends. For the CDR3, the DNA is TGTGCCACCAGCAGAGATCTTAGGTTTCAGTTCTTC. Translated, it gives CATSRDLRFQFF.

This chain joins TRBV10-2 and TRBJ1-5; TRBD1 agrees at 8 bases. The ends lost 4 bases at V and 3 bases at J; junction bases unmatched: 5. This CDR3 is built from 15 residues. From germline, CDR1 is WSHSY and CDR2 SAAADI. For the CDR3, the DNA is TGCGCCAGCAGTGTTGCAGGGGGCCCCAATCAGCCCCAGCATTTT. Its protein product is CASSVAGGPNQPQHF.

Comment on this clone: The sample carries other DNA sequences with the same CDR3. The chain joins TRBV30 to TRBJ1-1, with a tentative D call TRBD1 (5 bases). CDR3 length equals 14 residues. V gave up 0 bases and J gave up 4 bases, with 12 bases separating them. Per the germline V gene, CDR1 is GTSNPN and CDR2 is SVGIG (reference sequence). CDR3 in amino acids: CAWSVGGSGTEAFF. The CDR3 nucleotides are TGTGCCTGGAGTGTCGGGGGGAGTGGCACTGAAGCTTTCTTT.

This chain joins TRBV29-1 and TRBJ1-5, with 12 nucleotides matching TRBD1. The CDR3 consists of 13 residues. Germline-derived CDR1 and CDR2 are SQVTM and ANQGSEA. Trimming took 6 bases from V and 6 from J; bases not matched to a gene: 3. CDR3 nucleotides: TGCAGCGTCGGGACAGGGGGCGGTCAGCCCCAGCATTTT. Its protein is CSVGTGGGQPQHF.

V usage is TRBV12-5 and J usage is TRBJ2-2; TRBD1 aligns across 7 bases. This CDR3 is built from 14 residues. Germline-derived CDR1 and CDR2 are LGHNT and FRNRAP. Trimming took 6 bases from V and 0 from J; bases not matched to a gene: 1. The DNA for the CDR3 is TGTGCTAGTGGAACAGGGGCGAACACCGGGGAGCTGTTTTTT. Its translation is CASGTGANTGELFF.

A note on this clone: Mismatch with germline at one junction end may stem from a read error. This chain links TRBV27 with TRBJ2-7; 9 bases are a match to TRBD2. The CDR3 is 16 amino acids. Per the germline V gene, CDR1 is MNHEY and CDR2 is SMNVEV (reference sequence). CDR3 coding DNA: TGTGCCAGCAGTTCTACCCCTAGCGGGACCTCCTACGGGCAGTACTTC. Its translation: CASSSTPSGTSYGQYF.

This clone was counted a single time. The chain joins TRBV29-1 to TRBJ1-1; possible D gene TRBD1, 5 bases. The CDR3 is 14 residues long. V was shortened by 3 bases and J by 3 bases, with 14 bases between the two germline ends. Looked up from germline, CDR1 is SQVTM and CDR2 is ANQGSEA. The DNA for the CDR3 is TGCAGCGTTGAGGGGGGACCGACCTACACTGAAGCTTTCTTT. This encodes CSVEGGPTYTEAFF.

V usage is TRBV7-2 and J usage is TRBJ2-4; D perhaps matches TRBD2 (6 bases). Germline loops: CDR1 SGHTA, CDR2 FQGNSA. The CDR3 is 13 amino acids. The V end lost 5 bases, the J end lost 5 bases, and 10 bases lay between the germline ends. The CDR3: CASSREIQNIQYF. The DNA of the CDR3 is TGTGCCAGCAGCCGGGAGATCCAAAACATTCAGTACTTC. The variable domain in full, completed from reference TRBV7-2 and TRBJ2-4, reads GAGVSQSPSNKVTEKGKDVELRCDPISGHTALYWYRQSLGQGLEFLIYFQGNSAPDKSGLPSDRFSAERTGGSVSTLTIQRTQQEDSAVYLCASSREIQNIQYFGAGTRLSVL.

The rearrangement joins TRBV5-4 to TRBJ2-1; D could derive from TRBD1 or TRBD2 (7 bases each). The V end lost 3 bases, the J end lost 2 bases, and 12 bases lay between the germline ends. Germline V CDR1 and CDR2: SGHNT, YYREEE (reference sequence). The CDR3 contains 15 residues. The CDR3 here is CASSSQGGTYNEQFF. The CDR3 nucleotides read TGTGCCAGCAGCTCCCAGGGGGGGACCTACAATGAGCAGTTCTTC.

This chain uses TRBV5-1 with TRBJ2-5; the D is unclear. The CDR3 is 13 residues long. From germline, CDR1 is SGHRS and CDR2 YFSETQ. V lost 2 bases and J 4 bases, leaving 9 bases between the germline ends. The CDR3 nucleotides read TGCGCCAGCAGCTTCACAGTGAGAGAGACCCAGTACTTC. Its protein is CASSFTVRETQYF.

The chain joins TRBV19 to TRBJ2-1, with 11 bases lining up with TRBD2. Germline trimming cut 6 bases from V and 1 base from J; bases unmatched to any gene: 5. Germline V CDR1 and CDR2: LNHDA, SQIVND (reference sequence). This CDR3 region has 16 residues. In DNA form, the CDR3 reads TGTGCCAGTAGATTAGCGGGAGGGCCGTCCTACAATGAGCAGTTCTTC. Translation gives CASRLAGGPSYNEQFF.

The chain carries TRBV7-8 and TRBJ2-5, with 12 bases aligning to TRBD2. Germline V lookup: CDR1 SGHVS, CDR2 FQNEAQ. The length of the CDR3 is 16 residues. Germline trimming cut 3 bases from V and 2 bases from J; bases unmatched to any gene: 4. In DNA form, the CDR3 reads TGTGCCAGCAGCTTGGGTCTAGCGGGAGGGCAAGAGACCCAGTACTTC. Translating gives CASSLGLAGGQETQYF. Full variable domain (missing parts from reference TRBV7-8 and TRBJ2-5): GAGVSQSPRYKVAKRGQDVALRCDPISGHVSLFWYQQALGQGPEFLTYFQNEAQLDKSGLPSDRFFAERPEGSVSTLKIQRTQQEDSAVYLCASSLGLAGGQETQYFGPGTRLLVL.

This clone was observed once. The chain recombines TRBV7-7 with TRBJ2-1; D gene unclear. CDR1 is SSHAT, CDR2 FNYEAQ, per germline (reference sequence). The CDR3 loop spans 16 amino acids. The V end lost 2 bases, the J end lost 6 bases, and 17 bases lay between the germline ends. The CDR3 region is CASSLSFSLFSNEQFF. The CDR3 DNA reads as TGTGCCAGCAGCTTAAGTTTCAGCCTTTTTAGCAATGAGCAGTTCTTC.

The V call is TRBV2, the J call TRBJ2-2, with 12 bases lining up with TRBD2. Trimming removed 8 bases from V and 7 bases from J; junction bases left unmatched: 8. The CDR3 is 15 residues long. Germline CDR1 is SNHLY and CDR2 is FYNNEI. CDR3 nucleotides: TGTGCCAGCCTGGCACTAGCGGGAGGAGGCGGGGAGCTGTTTTTT. It yields the protein CASLALAGGGGELFF.

V usage is TRBV5-5 and J usage is TRBJ2-1; tentatively, D is TRBD1 (6 bases). CDR1 SGHKS and CDR2 YYEKEE come from the germline V gene (reference sequence). V was pared by 2 bases and J by 0 bases, with 9 bases between. CDR3 length equals 15 residues. CDR3 DNA sequence: TGTGCCAGCAGCTTAGGGGGAAACTCCTACAATGAGCAGTTCTTC. As protein: CASSLGGNSYNEQFF. The whole variable domain, filled in from reference TRBV5-5 and TRBJ2-1, reads DAGVTQSPTHLIKTRGQQVTLRCSPISGHKSVSWYQQVLGQGPQFIFQYYEKEERGRGNFPDRFSARQFPNYSSELNVNALLLGDSALYLCASSLGGNSYNEQFFGPGTRLTVL.

On this clone: The same CDR3 also results from other DNA sequences found in this sample. The J gene is TRBJ1-1, the V gene TRBV6-4; tentatively, D is TRBD1 (6 bases). Germline V lookup: CDR1 MRHNA, CDR2 SNTAGT. The CDR3 has 15 amino acids. Trimming shortened V by 0 bases and J by 4 bases, and 12 bases separated the two germline ends. CDR3 loop: CASSDSWGGGTEAFF. The CDR3 nucleotides read TGTGCCAGCAGTGACTCGTGGGGGGGCGGCACTGAAGCTTTCTTT.

The J gene is TRBJ1-4, the V gene TRBV29-1, with D tentatively TRBD1 (6 bases). CDR3 length equals 14 residues. The ends were cut back, 2 bases at V and 7 bases at J, with 14 bases in the middle. CDR1 is SQVTM, CDR2 ANQGSEA, per germline. The CDR3 DNA reads as TGCAGCGTTGAAATAGAAGGGGGGAGTGAAAAACTGTTTTTT. This translates into CSVEIEGGSEKLFF.

Here the CDR3 DNA reads TGTGCCAGCAGTCCTGAGGGGATTGGCACTGAAGCTTTCTTT. Translated, it gives CASSPEGIGTEAFF. This chain connects TRBV2 to TRBJ1-1; TRBD1 might be the D (5 bases). CDR1 SNHLY and CDR2 FYNNEI come from the germline V gene. Trimming cost V 5 bases and J 4 bases, with 14 bases left between them. CDR3 length: 14 residues.

This rearrangement joins TRBV5-1 to TRBJ2-3; D gene uncertain. The CDR3 is 15 amino acids. Germline loops: CDR1 SGHRS, CDR2 YFSETQ. Trimming removed 1 base from V and 0 bases from J, with 9 bases in between. The CDR3 nucleotides are TGCGCCAGCAGCTTGTATGACCTTAGCACAGATACGCAGTATTTT. Its translation: CASSLYDLSTDTQYF.

The V call is TRBV7-6, the J call TRBJ2-3; D not resolved. This CDR3 has 15 amino acids. Germline CDR1 and CDR2: SGHVS and FNYEAQ. Trimming removed 3 bases at V and 2 bases at J, with 12 bases between. Here the CDR3 DNA reads TGTGCCAGCAGCTTTCGAGCCGTAACCACAGATACGCAGTATTTT. Its protein is CASSFRAVTTDTQYF.

This chain joins TRBV5-1 and TRBJ2-1; possibly TRBD1 for D (5 bases). V dropped 7 bases and J dropped 7 bases, with 21 bases sitting between them. The CDR3 sequence is 15 residues long. The germline V gene has CDR1 SGHRS and CDR2 YFSETQ. CDR3 nucleotides: TGCGCCAGCCACCCCTCCCCTGGGGCGCGGAATGAGCAGTTCTTC. Encoded protein: CASHPSPGARNEQFF.

V and J are TRBV30 and TRBJ2-3; 9 nucleotides match TRBD2. The CDR3 has 13 amino acids. Germline V CDR1 and CDR2: GTSNPN, SVGIG (reference sequence). J gave up 5 bases and V 3 bases, and 3 bases lay outside the gene matches. The CDR3 nucleotides read TGTGCCTGGAGCCCGACTAGCGGAGATACGCAGTATTTT. Translating it yields CAWSPTSGDTQYF.